This TCR beta chain emerged from a study of T cell changes during pregnancy in multiple sclerosis (dated by TCRdb to about 2019). Regarding the complete study: In women with multiple sclerosis, the researchers looked at how the T cell repertoire shifted as pregnancy progressed.

Per the germline V gene (reference sequence), LNHDA is the CDR1 and SQIVND is the CDR2. Measured from the cysteine to the phenylalanine, the CDR3 is 15 residues long. Only the CDR3 DNA stays, 45 bases, in frame from base 1. V is clipped by 9 bases and J by 2 bases, and the sequence between their germline boundaries is 18 bases long. On this clone: Its specific antigen is unknown. The record has no base qualities; no much larger clone is one base away.

Libraries were constructed by the immunoSEQ multiplex PCR assay. TCRdb carries this immuneACCESS record with in-frame sequences only. Its versions omit some clonotypes, under half of them owing to an unresolved V gene in the studies checked, with the rest unexplained. For this sample the table gives approximately 80,000 clones, of which about 95% were detected only once. Jointly, the top ten make up roughly 2.5% of the sample. The chain was built from TRBV19 and TRBJ2-3; TRBD1 could be the D gene, as 5 bases match. The origin of this receptor is a female donor with multiple sclerosis, enrolled in a pregnancy study. The sample here was peripheral blood, taken in the third trimester of pregnancy. The DNA sequence is as follows: TGTGCCAGCGCTCAGGGTACAACCTACACAGATACGCAGTATTTT. Translated, this gives CASAQGTTYTDTQYF.